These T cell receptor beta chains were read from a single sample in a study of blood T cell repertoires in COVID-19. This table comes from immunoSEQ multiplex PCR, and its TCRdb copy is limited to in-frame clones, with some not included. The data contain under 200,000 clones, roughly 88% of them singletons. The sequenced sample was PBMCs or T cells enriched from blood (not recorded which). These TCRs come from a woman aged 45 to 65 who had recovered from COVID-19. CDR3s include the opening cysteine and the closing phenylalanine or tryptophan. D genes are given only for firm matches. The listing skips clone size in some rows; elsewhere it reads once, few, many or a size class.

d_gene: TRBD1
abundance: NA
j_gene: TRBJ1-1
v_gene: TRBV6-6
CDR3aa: CASSLKTGKNTEAFF
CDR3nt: TGTGCCAGCAGTCTAAAGACAGGGAAGAACACTGAAGCTTTCTTT

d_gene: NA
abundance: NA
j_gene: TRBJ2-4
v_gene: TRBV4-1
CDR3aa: CASSQDLQGTKNIQYF
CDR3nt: TGCGCCAGCAGCCAAGATCTACAGGGAACCAAAAACATTCAGTACTTC

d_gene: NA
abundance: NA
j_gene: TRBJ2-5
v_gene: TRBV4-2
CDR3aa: CASSQDVGGGRWETQYF
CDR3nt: TGTGCCAGCAGCCAAGACGTGGGCGGGGGCCGGTGGGAGACCCAGTACTTC

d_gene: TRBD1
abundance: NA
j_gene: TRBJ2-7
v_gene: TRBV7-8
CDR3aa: CASSTHNRGGEQYF
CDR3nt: TGTGCCAGCAGCACGCACAACAGGGGTGGGGAGCAGTACTTC

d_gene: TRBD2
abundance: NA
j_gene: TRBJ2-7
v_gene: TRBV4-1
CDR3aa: CASSQVDGGVYEQYF
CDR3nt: TGCGCCAGCAGCCAAGTGGACGGGGGGGTCTACGAGCAGTACTTC

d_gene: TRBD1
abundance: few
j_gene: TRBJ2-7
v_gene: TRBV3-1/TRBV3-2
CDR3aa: CASSPVVGTGSYEQYF
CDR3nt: TGTGCCAGCAGCCCTGTGGTCGGGACAGGGTCCTACGAGCAGTACTTC

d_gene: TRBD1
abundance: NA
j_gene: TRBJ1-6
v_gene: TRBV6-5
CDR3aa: CASSSGTGNNSPLHF
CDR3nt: TGTGCCAGCAGTAGCGGGACAGGGAATAATTCACCCCTCCACTTT

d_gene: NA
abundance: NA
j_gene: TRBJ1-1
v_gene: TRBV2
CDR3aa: CANTYQWGREAFF
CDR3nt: TGTGCCAATACTTACCAATGGGGCAGAGAAGCTTTCTTT

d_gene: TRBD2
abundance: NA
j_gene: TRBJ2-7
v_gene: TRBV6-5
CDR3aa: CASSYLPSGGLYEQYF
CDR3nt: TGTGCCAGCAGTTACCTTCCTAGCGGGGGACTCTACGAGCAGTACTTC

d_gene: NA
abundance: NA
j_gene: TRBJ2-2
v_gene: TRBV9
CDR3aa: CASSPMRTGELFF
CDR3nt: TGTGCCAGCAGCCCTATGCGCACCGGGGAGCTGTTTTTT

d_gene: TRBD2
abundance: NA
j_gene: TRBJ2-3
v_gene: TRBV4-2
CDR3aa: CASSQGTSGGVPTDTQYF
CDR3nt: TGTGCCAGCAGCCAGGGGACTAGCGGGGGGGTTCCCACAGATACGCAGTATTTT

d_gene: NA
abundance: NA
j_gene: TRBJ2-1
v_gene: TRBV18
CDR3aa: CASSHEYNEQFF
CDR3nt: TGTGCCAGCTCACACGAGTACAATGAGCAGTTCTTC

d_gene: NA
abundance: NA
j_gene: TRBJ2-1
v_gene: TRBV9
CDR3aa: CASSANQGNEQFF
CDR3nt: TGTGCCAGCAGCGCAAATCAGGGGAATGAGCAGTTCTTC

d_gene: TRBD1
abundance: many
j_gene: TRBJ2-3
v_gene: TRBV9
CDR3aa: CASSPGQGSTDTQYF
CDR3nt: TGTGCCAGCAGCCCCGGACAGGGGAGCACAGATACGCAGTATTTT

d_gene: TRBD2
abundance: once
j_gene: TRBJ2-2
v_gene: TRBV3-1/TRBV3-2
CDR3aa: CASSQEGRPGLAGELFF
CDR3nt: TGTGCCAGCAGCCAAGAAGGTCGCCCGGGACTAGCCGGGGAGCTGTTTTTT

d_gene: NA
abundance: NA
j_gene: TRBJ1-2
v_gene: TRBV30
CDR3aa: CAWSPPGYTF
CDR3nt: TGTGCCTGGAGTCCCCCGGGCTACACCTTC

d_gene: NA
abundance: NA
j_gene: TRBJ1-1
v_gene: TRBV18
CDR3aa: CASSPSENTEAFF
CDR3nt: TGTGCCAGCTCACCGAGTGAGAACACTGAAGCTTTCTTT

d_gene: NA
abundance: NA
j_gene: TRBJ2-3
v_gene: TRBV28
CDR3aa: CASSLGGPRADTQYF
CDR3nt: TGTGCCAGCAGTTTGGGGGGACCGAGGGCAGATACGCAGTATTTT

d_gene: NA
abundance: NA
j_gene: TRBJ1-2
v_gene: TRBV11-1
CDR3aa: CASSLREGQSYGYTF
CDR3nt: TGTGCCAGCAGCCTGCGGGAGGGCCAAAGCTATGGCTACACCTTC

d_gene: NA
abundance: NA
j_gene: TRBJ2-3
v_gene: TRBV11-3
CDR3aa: CASSLGLGVHTQYF
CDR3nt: TGTGCCAGCAGCTTAGGGCTAGGGGTACATACGCAGTATTTT

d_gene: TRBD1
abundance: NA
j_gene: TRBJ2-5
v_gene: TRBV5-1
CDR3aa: CASSRHRGSAQETQYF
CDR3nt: TGCGCCAGCAGCAGACACAGGGGATCCGCGCAAGAGACCCAGTACTTC

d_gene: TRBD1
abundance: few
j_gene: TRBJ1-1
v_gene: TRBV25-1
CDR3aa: CASSEIGIRGTEAFF
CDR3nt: TGTGCCAGCAGTGAAATCGGTATCAGGGGGACTGAAGCTTTCTTT

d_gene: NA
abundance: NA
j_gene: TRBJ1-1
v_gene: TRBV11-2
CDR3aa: CASSLLPDKKAFF
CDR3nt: TGTGCCAGCAGCTTACTTCCCGACAAGAAGGCTTTCTTT

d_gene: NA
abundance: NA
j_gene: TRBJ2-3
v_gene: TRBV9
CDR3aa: CASSVASDTQYF
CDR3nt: TGTGCCAGCAGCGTAGCTTCAGATACGCAGTATTTT

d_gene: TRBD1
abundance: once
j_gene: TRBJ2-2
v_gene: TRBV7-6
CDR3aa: CASSWGMGQANTGELFF
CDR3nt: TGTGCCAGCAGCTGGGGAATGGGACAGGCTAACACCGGGGAGCTGTTTTTT

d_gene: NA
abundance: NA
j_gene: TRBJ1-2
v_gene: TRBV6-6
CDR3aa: CASSYDSPDGYTF
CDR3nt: TGTGCCAGCAGTTACGACAGTCCCGATGGCTACACCTTC

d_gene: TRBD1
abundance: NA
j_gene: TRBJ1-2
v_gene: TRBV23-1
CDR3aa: CATYRGPGGYTF
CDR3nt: TGCGCCACCTACAGGGGCCCGGGGGGCTACACCTTC

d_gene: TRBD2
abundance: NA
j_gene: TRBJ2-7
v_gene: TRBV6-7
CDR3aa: CASSYTASGSYEQYF
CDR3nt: TGTGCCAGCAGTTACACGGCTAGCGGCTCCTACGAGCAGTACTTC

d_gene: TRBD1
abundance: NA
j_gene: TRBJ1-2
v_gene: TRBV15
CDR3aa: CATSRDRQGAYGYTF
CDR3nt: TGTGCCACCAGCAGAGATAGGCAGGGGGCTTATGGCTACACCTTC

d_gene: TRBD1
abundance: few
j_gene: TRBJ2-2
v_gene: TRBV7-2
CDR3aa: CASSLWDSSSFGELFF
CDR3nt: TGTGCCAGCAGCTTATGGGACAGCTCCTCCTTCGGGGAGCTGTTTTTT

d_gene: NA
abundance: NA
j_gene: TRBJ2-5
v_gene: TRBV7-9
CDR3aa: CASSLGAGVQETQYF
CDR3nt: TGTGCCAGCAGCTTGGGGGCGGGAGTCCAAGAGACCCAGTACTTC

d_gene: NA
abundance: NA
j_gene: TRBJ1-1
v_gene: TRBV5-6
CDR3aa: CASSLGGGTEAFF
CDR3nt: TGTGCCAGCAGCTTGGGAGGAGGCACTGAAGCTTTCTTT

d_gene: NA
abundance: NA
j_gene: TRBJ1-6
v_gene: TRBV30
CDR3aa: CAWSVQASPLHF
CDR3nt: TGTGCCTGGAGTGTACAGGCTTCACCCCTCCACTTT

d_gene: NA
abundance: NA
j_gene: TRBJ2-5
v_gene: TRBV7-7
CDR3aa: CASSENNQETQYF
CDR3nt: TGTGCCAGCAGCGAAAACAACCAAGAGACCCAGTACTTC

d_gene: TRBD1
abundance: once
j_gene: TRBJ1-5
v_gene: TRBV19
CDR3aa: CASSIGQGGIRPQHF
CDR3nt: TGTGCCAGTAGTATCGGACAGGGGGGAATCCGCCCCCAGCATTTT